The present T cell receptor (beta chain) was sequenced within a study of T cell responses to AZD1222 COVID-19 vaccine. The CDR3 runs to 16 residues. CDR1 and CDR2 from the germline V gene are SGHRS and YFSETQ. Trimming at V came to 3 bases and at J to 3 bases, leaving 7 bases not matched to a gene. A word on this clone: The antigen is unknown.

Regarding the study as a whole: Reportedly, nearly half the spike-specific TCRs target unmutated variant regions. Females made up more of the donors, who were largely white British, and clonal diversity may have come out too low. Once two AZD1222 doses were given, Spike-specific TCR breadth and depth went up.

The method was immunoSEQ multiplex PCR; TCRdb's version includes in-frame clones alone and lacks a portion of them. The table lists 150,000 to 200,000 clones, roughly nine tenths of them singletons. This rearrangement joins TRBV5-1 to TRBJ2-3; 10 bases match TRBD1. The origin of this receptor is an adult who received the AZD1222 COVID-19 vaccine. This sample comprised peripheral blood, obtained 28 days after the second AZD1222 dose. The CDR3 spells CASSSSTGGRTDTQYF. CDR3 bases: TGCGCCAGCAGCTCATCGACAGGGGGCAGGACAGATACGCAGTATTTT.